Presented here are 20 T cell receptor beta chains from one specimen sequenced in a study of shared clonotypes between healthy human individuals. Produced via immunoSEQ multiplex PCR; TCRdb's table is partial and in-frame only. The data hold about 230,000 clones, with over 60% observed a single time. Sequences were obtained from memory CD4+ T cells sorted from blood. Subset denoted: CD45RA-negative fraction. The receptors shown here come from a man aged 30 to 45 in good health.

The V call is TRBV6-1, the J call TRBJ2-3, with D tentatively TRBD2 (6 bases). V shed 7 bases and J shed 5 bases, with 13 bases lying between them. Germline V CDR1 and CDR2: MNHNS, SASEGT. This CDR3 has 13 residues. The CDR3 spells CASIRDFRDTQYF. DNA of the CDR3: TGTGCCAGCATCCGGGACTTTCGAGATACGCAGTATTTT.

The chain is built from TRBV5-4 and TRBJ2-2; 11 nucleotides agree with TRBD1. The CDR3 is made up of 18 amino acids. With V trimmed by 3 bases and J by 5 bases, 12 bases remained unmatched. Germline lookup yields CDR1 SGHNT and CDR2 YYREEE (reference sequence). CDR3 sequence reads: CASSSIAGTGGITGELFF. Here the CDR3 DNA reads TGTGCCAGCAGCTCAATAGCCGGGACAGGGGGAATAACCGGGGAGCTGTTTTTT.

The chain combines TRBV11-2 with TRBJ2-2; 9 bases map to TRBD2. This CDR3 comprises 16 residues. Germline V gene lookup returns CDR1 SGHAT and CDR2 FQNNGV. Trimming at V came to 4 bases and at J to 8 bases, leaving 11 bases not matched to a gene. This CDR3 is CASSSIPGLASGELFF. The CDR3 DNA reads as TGTGCCAGCAGCTCAATACCGGGACTAGCTTCGGGGGAGCTGTTTTTT. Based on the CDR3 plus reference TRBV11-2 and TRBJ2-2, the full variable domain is EAGVAQSPRYKIIEKRQSVAFWCNPISGHATLYWYQQILGQGPKLLIQFQNNGVVDDSQLPKDRFSAERLKGVDSTLKIQPAKLEDSAVYLCASSSIPGLASGELFFGEGSRLTVL.

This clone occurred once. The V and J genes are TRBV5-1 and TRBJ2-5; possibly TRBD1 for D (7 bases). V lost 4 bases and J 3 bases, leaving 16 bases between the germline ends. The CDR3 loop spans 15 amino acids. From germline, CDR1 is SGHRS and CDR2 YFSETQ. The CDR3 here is CASSLPGGMEETQYF. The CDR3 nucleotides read TGCGCCAGCAGCCTCCCAGGGGGGATGGAAGAGACCCAGTACTTC. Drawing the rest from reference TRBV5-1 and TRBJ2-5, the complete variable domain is KAGVTQTPRYLIKTRGQQVTLSCSPISGHRSVSWYQQTPGQGLQFLFEYFSETQRNKGNFPGRFSGRQFSNSRSEMNVSTLELGDSALYLCASSLPGGMEETQYFGPGTRLLVL.

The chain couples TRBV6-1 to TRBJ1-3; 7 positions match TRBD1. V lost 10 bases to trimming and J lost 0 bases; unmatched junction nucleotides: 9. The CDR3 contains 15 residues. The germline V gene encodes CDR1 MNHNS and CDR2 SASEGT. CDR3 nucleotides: TGTGCCACGGCTAGGACAGGAAGCTCTGGAAACACCATATATTTT. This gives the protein CATARTGSSGNTIYF.

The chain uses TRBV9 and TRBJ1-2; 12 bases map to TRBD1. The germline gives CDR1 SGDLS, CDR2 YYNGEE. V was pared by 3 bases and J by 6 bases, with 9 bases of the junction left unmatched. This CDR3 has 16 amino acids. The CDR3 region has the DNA TGTGCCAGCAGCGCGGGACCGGGACAGGGGGCTGATGGCTACACCTTC. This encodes CASSAGPGQGADGYTF. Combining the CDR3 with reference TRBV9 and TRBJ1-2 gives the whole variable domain DSGVTQTPKHLITATGQRVTLRCSPRSGDLSVYWYQQSLDQGLQFLIQYYNGEERAKGNILERFSAQQFPDLHSELNLSSLELGDSALYFCASSAGPGQGADGYTFGSGTRLTVV.

The CDR3, as DNA: TGTGCTAGTGGTTTGGGCCAGGGGGCGGATGAGCAGTTCTTC. This codes for CASGLGQGADEQFF. The V call is TRBV12-5, the J call TRBJ2-1, with 8 positions matching TRBD1. Germline CDR1 and CDR2: LGHNT and FRNRAP. This CDR3 comprises 14 residues. Unmatched junction bases numbered 4, after V lost 1 base and J lost 8 bases.

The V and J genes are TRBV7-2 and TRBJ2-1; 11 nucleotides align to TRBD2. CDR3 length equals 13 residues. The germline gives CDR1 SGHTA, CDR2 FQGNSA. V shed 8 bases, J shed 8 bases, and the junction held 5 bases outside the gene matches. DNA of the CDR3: TGTGCCAGCCGACTAGCGGGATTCGATGAGCAGTTCTTC. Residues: CASRLAGFDEQFF.

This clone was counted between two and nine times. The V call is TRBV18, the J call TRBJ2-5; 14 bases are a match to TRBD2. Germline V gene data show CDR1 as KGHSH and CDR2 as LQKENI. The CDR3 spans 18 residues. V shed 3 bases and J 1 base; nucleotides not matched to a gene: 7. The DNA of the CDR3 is TGTGCCAGCTCACCGCCCCCTGGGACTAGCGGGAGCCAAGAGACCCAGTACTTC. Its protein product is CASSPPPGTSGSQETQYF.

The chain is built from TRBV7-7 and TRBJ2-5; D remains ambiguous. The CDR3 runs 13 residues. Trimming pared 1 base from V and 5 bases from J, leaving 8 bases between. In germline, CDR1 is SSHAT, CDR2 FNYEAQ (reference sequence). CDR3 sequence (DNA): TGTGCCAGCAGCTTAGATAGCCTGGAGACCCAGTACTTC. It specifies CASSLDSLETQYF.

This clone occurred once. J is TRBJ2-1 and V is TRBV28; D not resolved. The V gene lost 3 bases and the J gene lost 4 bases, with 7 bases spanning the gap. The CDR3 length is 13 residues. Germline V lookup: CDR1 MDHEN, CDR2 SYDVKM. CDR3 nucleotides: TGTGCCAGCAGTTTGTCCGGGTACAATGAGCAGTTCTTC. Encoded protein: CASSLSGYNEQFF.

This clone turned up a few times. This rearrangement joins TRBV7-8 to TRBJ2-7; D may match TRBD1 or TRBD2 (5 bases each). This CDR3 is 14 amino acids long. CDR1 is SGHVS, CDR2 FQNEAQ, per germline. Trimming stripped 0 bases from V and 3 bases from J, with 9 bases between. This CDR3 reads CASSLARDLYEQYF. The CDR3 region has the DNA TGTGCCAGCAGCTTAGCAAGGGACCTCTACGAGCAGTACTTC.

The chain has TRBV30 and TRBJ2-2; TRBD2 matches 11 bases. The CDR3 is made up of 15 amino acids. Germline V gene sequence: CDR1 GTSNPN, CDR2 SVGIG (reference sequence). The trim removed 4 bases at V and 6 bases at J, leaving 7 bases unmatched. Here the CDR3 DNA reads TGTGCCTGGACGGGACTAGCGGTGAGGGCCGGGGAGCTGTTTTTT. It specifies CAWTGLAVRAGELFF.

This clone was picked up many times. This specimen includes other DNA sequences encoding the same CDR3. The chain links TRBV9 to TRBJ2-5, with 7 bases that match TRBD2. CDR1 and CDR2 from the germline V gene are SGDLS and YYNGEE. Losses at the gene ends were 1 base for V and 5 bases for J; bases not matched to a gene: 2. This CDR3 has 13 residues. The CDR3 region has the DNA TGTGCCAGCAGCGTACGGGGGGTGGAGACCCAGTACTTC. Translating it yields CASSVRGVETQYF.

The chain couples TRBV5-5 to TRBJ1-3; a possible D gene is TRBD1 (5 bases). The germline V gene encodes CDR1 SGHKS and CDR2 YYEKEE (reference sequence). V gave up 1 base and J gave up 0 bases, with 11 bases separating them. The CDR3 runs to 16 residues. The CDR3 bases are TGTGCCAGCAGCTTGATGGGACGCTTCTCTGGAAACACCATATATTTT. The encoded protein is CASSLMGRFSGNTIYF.

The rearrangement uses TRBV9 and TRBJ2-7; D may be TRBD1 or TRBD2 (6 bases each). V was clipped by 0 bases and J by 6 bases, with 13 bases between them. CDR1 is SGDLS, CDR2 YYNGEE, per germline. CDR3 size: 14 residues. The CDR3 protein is CASSVASGASEQYF. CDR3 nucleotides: TGTGCCAGCAGCGTAGCTTCGGGGGCCTCCGAGCAGTACTTC.

CDR3 amino acids: CASSFRGPANEQFF. DNA for the CDR3: TGTGCCAGCAGCTTCCGGGGACCGGCGAATGAGCAGTTCTTC. The chain couples TRBV7-2 to TRBJ2-1, with D perhaps matching TRBD1 or TRBD2 (5 bases each). The CDR3 extends over 14 amino acids. The germline gives CDR1 SGHTA, CDR2 FQGNSA. V lost 3 bases and J lost 7, with 13 bases in between.

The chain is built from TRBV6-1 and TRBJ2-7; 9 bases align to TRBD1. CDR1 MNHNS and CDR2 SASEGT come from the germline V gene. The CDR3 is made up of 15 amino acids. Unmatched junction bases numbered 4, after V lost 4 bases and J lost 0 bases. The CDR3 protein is CASSVGTGSSYEQYF. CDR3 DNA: TGTGCCAGCAGTGTCGGGACAGGGAGCTCCTACGAGCAGTACTTC.

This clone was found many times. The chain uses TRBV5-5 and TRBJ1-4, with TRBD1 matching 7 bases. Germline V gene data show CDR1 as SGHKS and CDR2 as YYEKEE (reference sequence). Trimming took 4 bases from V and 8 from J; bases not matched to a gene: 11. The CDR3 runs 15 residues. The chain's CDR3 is CASSGTGQRLEKLFF. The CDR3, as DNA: TGTGCCAGCAGCGGAACGGGACAGCGACTGGAAAAACTGTTTTTT.

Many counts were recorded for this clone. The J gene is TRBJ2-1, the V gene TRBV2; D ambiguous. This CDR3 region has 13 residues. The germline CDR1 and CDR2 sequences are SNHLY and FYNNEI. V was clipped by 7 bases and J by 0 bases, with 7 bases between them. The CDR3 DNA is TGTGCCAGCACCGTAGACTCCTACAATGAGCAGTTCTTC. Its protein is CASTVDSYNEQFF.